Sequencing of this T cell receptor (beta chain) was carried out in a study of blood T cell repertoires in COVID-19. The overall study: Spain, Italy and the United States supplied samples that represented acute and convalescent COVID-19. T cells, B-cell-depleted T cells, or PBMCs supplied cDNA or gDNA.

This CDR3 is 16 amino acids long. Germline CDR1 reads MGHRA; CDR2 reads YSYEKL. J gave up 3 bases and V 0 bases, and 6 bases lay outside the gene matches. Original processing notes: Cell counts per sample came from amplifying reference gene primers. Measured with immunoSEQ multiplex PCR; TCRdb has only the in-frame clones, and not every one. Clonal size and the V and J genes are those of that table, whereas D and trimming came from the DNA. The sample has about 91,000 clones; about 85% are singletons. This clone was observed a single time. This TCR was sampled from a man between 70 and 80 years old with acute or convalescent COVID-19. Sequenced input: peripheral blood. The chain uses TRBV4-1 and TRBJ1-1; 8 bases are shared with TRBD1. CDR3 DNA: TGCGCCAGCAGCCAAGAGCAGGGGGCGCGGCACACTGAAGCTTTCTTT. As protein: CASSQEQGARHTEAFF.